This T cell receptor (beta chain) appears in the sequencing data of a study of cytomegalovirus exposure and HLA in healthy donors. Study-level information: Clustering assigned around 77% of the approximately 390 genotyped donors to the Caucasian-associated ancestry cluster.

V dropped 7 bases and J dropped 0; count of bases not matched to a gene: 6. This CDR3 region has 13 residues. In germline, CDR1 is SQVTM, CDR2 ANQGSEA. In the PCR, 60 Vbeta and 13 Jbeta primers were used. The protocol was immunoSEQ multiplex PCR, while the TCRdb copy is restricted to in-frame clones and leaves out a portion. The sample lists 170,000 or so clones, 80% to 90% seen once, with roughly 5.2% in the top ten. The source of this sequence is a girl between 10 and 17 years old in good health and CMV-seropositive. This chain connects TRBV29-1 to TRBJ2-7; the match to TRBD1 covers 7 bases. Sequencing was done on a sample of PBMCs. In nucleotides, the CDR3 is TGCAGCGCCAGGGACAGTAACTCCTACGAGCAGTACTTC. It is translated as CSARDSNSYEQYF.